This T cell receptor (beta chain) was profiled in a study of blood T cells in healthy people across ages. Per sample, extraction of total RNA gave at least 5.5 micrograms in every case. Using a J-beta primer mix together with a sample-barcoded 5' primer, a second PCR was run for roughly 6 to 12 cycles. From the 5' RACE reads, TCRdb called clonotypes with MiXCR, one entry per CDR3 protein. The sample lists about 580,000 distinct CDR3 sequences, around 48% seen once, with 20% to 25% in the top ten. Germline CDR1 is SQVTM and CDR2 is ANQGSEA. Unmatched junction bases numbered 3, after V lost 2 bases and J lost 3 bases. CDR3 length: 16 amino acids.

The material sequenced was blood. The sequence derives from a man aged 80 or over in good health. The chain links TRBV29-1 to TRBJ2-1; 14 bases fit TRBD2. The DNA for the CDR3 is TGCAGCGTTGAACCCGGGACTAGCGGGAGCTACAATGAGCAGTTCTTC. Its translation is CSVEPGTSGSYNEQFF.